The subject of this entry is one T cell receptor beta chain. The V and J ends lost 4 bases and 6 bases respectively, with 15 bases between them. The CDR3 sequence is 14 residues long. The V gene's germline CDR1 is MNHEY and CDR2 SMNVEV (reference sequence). This table comes from immunoSEQ multiplex PCR, and its TCRdb copy is limited to in-frame clones, with some not included. Among roughly 230,000 clones listed, roughly 84% were seen once. The sample belongs to a study of blood T cell repertoires in COVID-19. The rearrangement joins TRBV27 to TRBJ1-1, with D perhaps TRBD1 (5 bases). The sequencing input was peripheral blood. The receptor was derived from a woman aged 50 to 60 with acute or convalescent COVID-19. Here the CDR3 DNA reads TGTGCCAGCAGTTCATTCGGGGGGGGTCCTGAAGCTTTCTTT. Translating gives CASSSFGGGPEAFF.